The 23 T cell receptor beta chains given below trace back to one sample, sequenced in a study of T cell responses to AZD1222 COVID-19 vaccine listed by TCRdb under 2021. The sample's time point label, in plain terms: baseline before first vaccination. Libraries were built with the immunoSEQ multiplex PCR assay. Sourced from immuneACCESS, this table was stored by TCRdb with only in-frame sequences that have V and J called. A share of the clones is absent; for the studies checked, an unresolved V gene accounts for under half, and the remainder has no known explanation. Counted in this sample were 150,000 or so clones; about 91% of them appeared once. The top ten hold 1.4% of the sample. Here the sequenced sample was peripheral blood, taken on day 0 of AZD1222 vaccination. These receptor sequences come from an adult in good health.

This sequence joins TRBV18 and TRBJ1-2; D remains ambiguous. CDR1 is KGHSH, CDR2 LQKENI, per germline. V was shortened by 3 bases and J by 1 base, with 3 bases between the two germline ends. This CDR3 has 12 amino acids. DNA for the CDR3: TGTGCCAGCTCACCCAGTAACTATGGCTACACCTTC. Translation gives CASSPSNYGYTF.

This clone was seen a handful of times. The chain employs TRBV10-2 and TRBJ1-4, with D possibly being TRBD1 (5 bases). Germline CDR1 is WSHSY and CDR2 is SAAADI. Trimming shortened V by 4 bases and J by 0 bases, and 9 bases separated the two germline ends. This CDR3 comprises 15 residues. The CDR3 coding sequence is TGCGCCAGCAGTGGCGACAGTGCAACTAATGAAAAACTGTTTTTT. It is translated as CASSGDSATNEKLFF.

The genes are TRBV7-3 and TRBJ2-1; the match to TRBD2 covers 8 bases. Germline V CDR1 and CDR2: SGHTA, FQGTGA. The CDR3 covers 16 residues. With V trimmed by 3 bases and J by 1 base, 5 bases remained unmatched. CDR3 DNA: TGTGCCAGCAGCTTCAGCGGGGGCCGGTCCTACAATGAGCAGTTCTTC. It specifies CASSFSGGRSYNEQFF.

The chain couples TRBV7-9 to TRBJ2-3; the match to TRBD2 covers 10 bases. The CDR3 totals 16 residues. Trimming at V came to 6 bases and at J to 1 base, leaving 7 bases not matched to a gene. Germline loops: CDR1 SEHNR, CDR2 FQNEAQ (reference sequence). The CDR3, as DNA: TGTGCCAGCAGTAATTCCGGGACTAGCGGCACAGATACGCAGTATTTT. Translating it yields CASSNSGTSGTDTQYF.

This sequence joins TRBV4-3 and TRBJ1-6, with 7 bases matching TRBD1. Germline V CDR1 and CDR2: LGHNA, YSLEER. There are 15 residues in the CDR3. The ends lost 6 bases at V and 5 bases at J; junction bases unmatched: 7. The CDR3 DNA reads as TGCGCCAGCAGGGGGGGGGACAGCAATAATTCACCCCTCCACTTT. Protein sequence: CASRGGDSNNSPLHF.

This chain connects TRBV19 to TRBJ2-1; D is unresolved. V lost 4 bases to trimming and J lost 4 bases, with 11 bases between them. The germline V gene has CDR1 LNHDA and CDR2 SQIVND (reference sequence). The length of the CDR3 is 14 residues. The CDR3 bases are TGTGCCAGTAGTACCCCAACGATATACAATGAGCAGTTCTTC. The encoded protein is CASSTPTIYNEQFF. Using reference TRBV19 and TRBJ2-1 for the parts outside the CDR3, the full variable domain is DGGITQSPKYLFRKEGQNVTLSCEQNLNHDAMYWYRQDPGQGLRLIYYSQIVNDFQKGDIAEGYSVSREKKESFPLTVTSAQKNPTAFYLCASSTPTIYNEQFFGPGTRLTVL.

The chain employs TRBV18 and TRBJ1-2, with D perhaps matching TRBD1 (6 bases). Trimming took off 3 bases at V and 8 bases at J, with 28 bases between the two ends. CDR1 is KGHSH and CDR2 is LQKENI in the germline V gene. The CDR3 consists of 18 residues. For the CDR3, the DNA is TGTGCCAGCTCACCTACAGAAGCGCGGGACAACCAAGTGGGGGGCTACACCTTC. Protein product: CASSPTEARDNQVGGYTF.

This chain joins TRBV7-2 and TRBJ2-2; D may be TRBD1 (6 bases). Germline V gives CDR1 SGHTA, CDR2 FQGNSA. This CDR3 comprises 16 residues. V dropped 2 bases and J dropped 4 bases, with 14 bases sitting between them. DNA for the CDR3: TGTGCCAGCAGCTTAAGGGGGTATAGGGGCACCGGGGAGCTGTTTTTT. It encodes CASSLRGYRGTGELFF.

This chain links TRBV6-5 with TRBJ2-5, with TRBD2 matching over 8 bases. The trim removed 8 bases at V and 5 bases at J, leaving 10 bases unmatched. Per the germline V gene, CDR1 is MNHEY and CDR2 is SVGAGI. The CDR3 length is 14 residues. In DNA, the CDR3 is TGTGCCAGCCGGGTACGGGGGGGCCTGGAGACCCAGTACTTC. Residues: CASRVRGGLETQYF.

The V gene is TRBV12-3 or TRBV12-4, the J gene TRBJ2-5; the D is unclear. The CDR3 extends over 11 amino acids. Trimming removed 3 bases from V and 5 bases from J, with 4 bases in between. The CDR3 nucleotides are TGTGCCAGCAGTTTCTTGGAGACCCAGTACTTC. Translating gives CASSFLETQYF.

The chain has TRBV5-6 and TRBJ2-1, with 11 bases identical to TRBD2. This CDR3 contains 15 residues. Germline V gene data show CDR1 as SGHDT and CDR2 as YYEEEE. V shed 2 bases and J 2 bases; nucleotides not matched to a gene: 0. This chain's CDR3 is CASSFSGGAYNEQFF. The CDR3 DNA follows: TGTGCCAGCAGCTTTAGCGGGGGGGCCTACAATGAGCAGTTCTTC.

Of note for this clone: The junction does not match germline at one end; this may be a read error. The V gene is TRBV29-1, the J gene TRBJ2-1; D is possibly TRBD2 (5 bases). The CDR3 spans 12 residues. Germline assignment: CDR1 SQVTM and CDR2 ANQGSEA. CDR3: CSVEWAGSDRVF. The CDR3 DNA follows: TGCAGCGTTGAATGGGCTGGGAGCGATCGGGTCTTC.

The V call is TRBV5-6, the J call TRBJ1-5, with TRBD1 as a possible D gene (5 bases). V lost 1 base, J lost 6 bases, and 8 bases lay in between. Per the germline V gene, CDR1 is SGHDT and CDR2 is YYEEEE. The CDR3 length is 13 residues. The CDR3 nucleotides read TGTGCCAGCAGCTTGTTTAGGGGTCAGCCCCAGCATTTT. It translates to CASSLFRGQPQHF.

The V call is TRBV19, the J call TRBJ1-1; D is perhaps TRBD1 (6 bases). The CDR3 spans 12 residues. The germline CDR1 and CDR2 sequences are LNHDA and SQIVND (reference sequence). Trimming removed 5 bases from V and 8 bases from J, with 12 bases in between. CDR3 loop: CASSPGGLEAFF. In DNA, the CDR3 is TGTGCCAGTAGTCCCGGGGGGCTGGAAGCTTTCTTT.

The J gene is TRBJ2-7, the V gene TRBV28; tentative D call: TRBD2 (6 bases). CDR3 size: 13 residues. The germline V gene has CDR1 MDHEN and CDR2 SYDVKM. Trimming pared 3 bases from V and 5 bases from J, leaving 11 bases between. Written as DNA, the CDR3 is TGTGCCAGCAGTTTCAGGGCTAGCGACGAGCAGTACTTC. The encoded protein is CASSFRASDEQYF.

V is TRBV19 and J is TRBJ1-5; D is possibly TRBD1 (5 bases). V was cut by 3 bases and J by 5 bases, with 8 bases left in between. There are 13 residues in the CDR3. Germline values: CDR1 LNHDA, CDR2 SQIVND (reference sequence). The CDR3 reads CASSMSRDQPQHF. The CDR3 coding sequence is TGTGCCAGTAGTATGAGCAGGGATCAGCCCCAGCATTTT. The whole variable domain, filled in from reference TRBV19 and TRBJ1-5, reads DGGITQSPKYLFRKEGQNVTLSCEQNLNHDAMYWYRQDPGQGLRLIYYSQIVNDFQKGDIAEGYSVSREKKESFPLTVTSAQKNPTAFYLCASSMSRDQPQHFGDGTRLSIL.

The J gene is TRBJ2-7, the V gene TRBV28; the D call may be TRBD1 or TRBD2 (5 bases each). Germline V gene lookup returns CDR1 MDHEN and CDR2 SYDVKM. Trimming took off 10 bases at V and 0 bases at J, with 19 bases between the two ends. The CDR3 length is 15 residues. The CDR3 nucleotides read TGTGCCACCCTCCTCGGGGCAGGGAACTCCTACGAGCAGTACTTC. Translation gives CATLLGAGNSYEQYF.

In its sample, this clone was seen once. V and J are TRBV6-4 and TRBJ2-7; D unresolved. Germline V gene data show CDR1 as MRHNA and CDR2 as SNTAGT. V shed 3 bases and J shed 2 bases, with 5 bases lying between them. The CDR3 consists of 12 residues. CDR3 DNA: TGTGCCAGCAGTGAGAACGCCTACGAGCAGTACTTC. Protein product: CASSENAYEQYF.

This chain links TRBV7-8 with TRBJ1-6; D unresolved. Trimming cost V 1 base and J 7 bases, with 17 bases left between them. Germline V CDR1 and CDR2: SGHVS, FQNEAQ. The CDR3 consists of 17 residues. The CDR3 sequence: CASSLGRWAETNSPLHF. CDR3 in DNA: TGTGCCAGCAGCTTAGGACGTTGGGCCGAAACCAATTCACCCCTCCACTTT. Filled out from reference TRBV7-8 and TRBJ1-6, the complete variable domain reads GAGVSQSPRYKVAKRGQDVALRCDPISGHVSLFWYQQALGQGPEFLTYFQNEAQLDKSGLPSDRFFAERPEGSVSTLKIQRTQQEDSAVYLCASSLGRWAETNSPLHFGNGTRLTVT.

This chain links TRBV7-9 with TRBJ2-1; no reliable D call. V shed 7 bases and J shed 5 bases, with 12 bases lying between them. Germline V gene lookup returns CDR1 SEHNR and CDR2 FQNEAQ (reference sequence). This CDR3 has 13 amino acids. CDR3 coding DNA: TGTGCCAGCACCAATAGTCGACACAATGAGCAGTTCTTC. This sequence encodes CASTNSRHNEQFF.

V gene TRBV19 combines with J gene TRBJ2-5, with TRBD2 identical over 10 bases. The CDR3 totals 20 residues. Germline-derived CDR1 and CDR2 are LNHDA and SQIVND (reference sequence). V lost 3 bases and J lost 5; bases outside the gene matches: 21. CDR3: CASSIPYTGSSGRPHETQYF. The DNA for the CDR3 is TGTGCCAGTAGTATCCCCTATACGGGCAGTAGCGGGAGGCCGCATGAGACCCAGTACTTC.

This clone was seen a few times. V usage is TRBV9 and J usage is TRBJ2-2; 7 bases line up with TRBD2. V dropped 0 bases and J dropped 6; count of bases not matched to a gene: 5. CDR3 length: 15 residues. CDR1 and CDR2 from the germline V gene are SGDLS and YYNGEE. The CDR3, as DNA: TGTGCCAGCAGCGTAGACGGGAGGAGGGCCGGGGAGCTGTTTTTT. This gives the protein CASSVDGRRAGELFF.

The rearrangement joins TRBV3-1 (or the pseudogene TRBV3-2) to TRBJ1-4; no reliable D call. This CDR3 spans 13 amino acids. V was cut by 0 bases and J by 7 bases, with 6 bases left in between. Germline V gene sequence: CDR1 LGHDT, CDR2 YNNKEL (reference sequence). This CDR3 is CASSQDWGEKLFF. The CDR3 region has the DNA TGTGCCAGCAGCCAAGATTGGGGTGAAAAACTGTTTTTT.